This T cell receptor beta chain was sequenced in a study of response to subunit inactivated influenza vaccine. This clonotype was seen many times. What it binds is unknown. Study results and limitations: Authors proposed each seasonal influenza vaccination draws in few new T cells.

TCRdb re-called the RT-PCR reads with MiXCR, one entry per CDR3 protein. The data hold 160,000 or so distinct CDR3 sequences, with approximately 10% observed a single time. The sequencing here drew on non-naive T cells sorted from PBMCs, taken roughly 48 days after vaccination. This sequence was found in a man aged 50-59 years who received an inactivated influenza vaccine.

The CDR3 loop reads CAIREMGVADSYNEQFF. The CDR3 region has the DNA TGTGCCATCAGGGAAATGGGGGTAGCGGACTCCTACAATGAGCAGTTCTTC. V usage is TRBV10-3 and J usage is TRBJ2-1, with D tentatively TRBD2 (6 bases). The CDR3 runs to 17 residues. V was trimmed by 6 bases and J by 0 bases, leaving 18 bases between them. The germline V gene has CDR1 ENHRY and CDR2 SYGVKD.